This TCR beta chain was profiled in a study of blood T cell repertoires in COVID-19. The CDR3 is 16 residues long. Trimming stripped 7 bases from V and 4 bases from J, with 20 bases between. Germline-derived CDR1 and CDR2 are SEHNR and FQNEAQ (reference sequence). Method: immunoSEQ multiplex PCR; TCRdb's copy keeps in-frame clones and lacks some. The table has some 340,000 clones, around four fifths seen once. Sequenced material: peripheral blood. This clonotype originated in a man aged 25 to 40 with active or convalescent COVID-19. The chain recombines TRBV7-9 with TRBJ2-1; a possible D gene is TRBD2 (5 bases). CDR3 protein: CASNLERASLYNEQFF. As DNA, the CDR3 is TGTGCCAGCAACCTCGAGAGGGCGAGCCTTTACAATGAGCAGTTCTTC. The full variable domain, completed using reference TRBV7-9 and TRBJ2-1, is DTGVSQNPRHKITKRGQNVTFRCDPISEHNRLYWYRQTLGQGPEFLTYFQNEAQLEKSRLLSDRFSAERPKGSFSTLEIQRTEQGDSAMYLCASNLERASLYNEQFFGPGTRLTVL.